This T cell receptor beta chain was captured by sequencing in a study of CD8+CD57+ T cells in acquired aplastic anemia. Study at large: Sorted CD4+ and CD8+ cells gave an average of roughly 3 ug of DNA. Broader study findings: The CD8+ Simpson's diversity of patients and controls was not significantly different.

About this clonotype itself: Antigen unknown.

Sequenced patients had shown CD8+CD57+ cell expansion by flow cytometry. Trimming shortened V by 4 bases and J by 2 bases, and 12 bases separated the two germline ends. The CDR3 has 15 residues. Germline loops: CDR1 SEHNR, CDR2 FQNEAQ (reference sequence). TCR beta VDJ combinations and CDR3 sequences were profiled from genomic DNA. MiXCR, run by TCRdb on the reads, gives a single entry per CDR3 protein. This sample carries 200,000 to 300,000 distinct CDR3 sequences, more than 45% of them seen once, and the ten largest clones take 7.8%. The sequenced material came from sorted CD4+, CD8+, or CD8+CD57+ T cells (not recorded which) from PBMCs. The V gene is TRBV7-9, the J gene TRBJ1-3; D might be TRBD1 (5 bases). This TCR derives from a human donor with aplastic anemia. This CDR3 reads CASSYTGPPGNTIYF. The CDR3, as DNA: TGTGCCAGCAGCTATACAGGACCTCCTGGAAACACCATATATTTT. Full variable domain (rest looked up from reference TRBV7-9 and TRBJ1-3): DTGVSQNPRHKITKRGQNVTFRCDPISEHNRLYWYRQTLGQGPEFLTYFQNEAQLEKSRLLSDRFSAERPKGSFSTLEIQRTEQGDSAMYLCASSYTGPPGNTIYFGEGSWLTVV.